This is a list of T cell receptor beta chains from one sample in a study of OX40 agonist ivuxolimab in advanced cancers. TCRdb's copy holds only in-frame clones and misses some; the assay was immunoSEQ multiplex PCR. The sample contains about 120,000 clones, around 90% of which appear only once. Here the sequenced sample was CD4+ or CD8+ T cells sorted from blood, taken in a trial of the OX40 agonist ivuxolimab. These receptors were taken from an adult with an advanced solid tumor such as melanoma, head and neck, liver or kidney cancer. Each CDR3 is given with its conserved first and last residue. D genes are given only for firm matches. Expanded clones get a size class; other rows say once, few or many, or leave the size out.

V	size	J	D	CDR3	DNA
TRBV5-1	NA	TRBJ2-2	NA	CASSGTVGELFF	TGTGCCAGCAGCGGTACAGTGGGGGAGCTGTTTTTT
TRBV6-6	NA	TRBJ2-2	NA	CASSSNTGELFF	TGTGCCAGCAGCTCGAACACCGGGGAGCTGTTTTTT
TRBV4-2	NA	TRBJ2-3	NA	CASSQGRLAHYTQYF	TGTGCCAGCAGCCAAGGGCGGCTAGCCCACTATACGCAGTATTTT
TRBV11-2	NA	TRBJ1-5	NA	CASSLEPPGDQHF	TGTGCCAGCAGCCTAGAGCCACCCGGGGACCAGCATTTT
TRBV13	once	TRBJ2-1	NA	CASSFKALGYNEQFF	TGTGCCAGCAGCTTTAAGGCTTTGGGCTACAATGAGCAGTTCTTC
TRBV25-1	NA	TRBJ2-2	TRBD1	CASTRQGTNTGELFF	TGTGCCAGCACCCGACAGGGAACGAACACCGGGGAGCTGTTTTTT
TRBV29-1	NA	TRBJ2-1	TRBD1	CSVRDRGSYNEQFF	TGCAGCGTTAGGGACAGGGGTTCCTACAATGAGCAGTTCTTC
TRBV19	once	TRBJ2-3	TRBD1	CASSIDTGGSSDTQYF	TGTGCCAGTAGTATTGATACAGGGGGCAGCTCAGATACGCAGTATTTT
TRBV7-9	NA	TRBJ2-7	NA	CASSLNSGWAHSFGQYF	TGTGCCAGCAGCCTGAATAGTGGGTGGGCCCATTCTTTTGGGCAGTACTTC
TRBV6-5	NA	TRBJ1-1	TRBD1	CASRPGQGFVTEAFF	TGTGCCAGCAGGCCGGGACAGGGTTTTGTCACTGAAGCTTTCTTT
TRBV5-1	NA	TRBJ1-4	NA	CASSLGLGRAEKLFF	TGCGCCAGCAGCTTGGGCCTCGGCAGGGCTGAAAAACTGTTTTTT
TRBV7-2	NA	TRBJ2-1	NA	CASSLGSSGEQFF	TGTGCCAGCAGCTTAGGCTCGTCGGGTGAGCAGTTCTTC
TRBV2	NA	TRBJ2-5	NA	CASSEYSETQYF	TGTGCCAGCAGTGAATACTCAGAGACCCAGTACTTC
TRBV7-2	NA	TRBJ1-1	NA	CASSSIQQRANTEAFF	TGTGCCAGCAGCTCGATACAACAGAGGGCAAACACTGAAGCTTTCTTT
TRBV2	NA	TRBJ1-2	NA	CASSLSGVWGYTF	TGTGCCAGCAGTTTATCAGGGGTTTGGGGCTACACCTTC
TRBV19	NA	TRBJ2-7	NA	CASSSGHRGEQYF	TGTGCCAGTAGTAGTGGCCATCGGGGCGAGCAGTACTTC
TRBV10-3	NA	TRBJ1-6	NA	CATTGRDNSPLHF	TGTGCCACGACGGGCAGAGATAATTCACCCCTCCACTTT
TRBV12-5	NA	TRBJ2-1	NA	CASALVGKGELVNEQFF	TGTGCTAGTGCCCTGGTAGGGAAGGGGGAGTTGGTTAATGAGCAGTTCTTC
TRBV6-5	NA	TRBJ2-7	NA	CASTPDGVAPEQYF	TGTGCCAGCACTCCCGACGGGGTCGCACCCGAGCAGTACTTC
TRBV6-5	NA	TRBJ1-6	NA	CASSDKNSPLHF	TGTGCCAGCAGTGACAAAAATTCACCCCTCCACTTT
TRBV4-2	NA	TRBJ1-1	NA	CASSHGGLNTEAFF	TGTGCCAGCAGCCACGGAGGGCTGAACACTGAAGCTTTCTTT
TRBV10-3	NA	TRBJ2-1	NA	CAITKDRINSYNEQFF	TGTGCCATCACTAAGGACAGAATTAACTCCTACAATGAGCAGTTCTTC
TRBV10-3	NA	TRBJ1-1	NA	CAISAQGNTEAFF	TGTGCCATCAGTGCACAGGGGAACACTGAAGCTTTCTTT
TRBV5-1	NA	TRBJ2-1	NA	CASSSYNEQFF	TGCGCCAGCAGCTCTTACAATGAGCAGTTCTTC
TRBV7-8	NA	TRBJ2-2	TRBD2	CASTKGREDHTGELFF	TGTGCCAGCACCAAGGGACGGGAGGACCACACCGGGGAGCTGTTTTTT
TRBV30	NA	TRBJ1-1	NA	CAWSPQNTEAFF	TGTGCCTGGAGTCCTCAGAACACTGAAGCTTTCTTT
TRBV7-2	NA	TRBJ1-2	NA	CASSLEAILYGYTF	TGTGCCAGCAGCTTGGAGGCGATCCTCTATGGCTACACCTTC
TRBV5-4	NA	TRBJ2-3	TRBD2	CASSLEASGKADTQYF	TGTGCCAGCAGCTTGGAGGCTAGCGGGAAAGCAGATACGCAGTATTTT
TRBV5-1	NA	TRBJ1-1	NA	CASGDMNTEAFF	TGCGCCAGCGGGGACATGAACACTGAAGCTTTCTTT
TRBV4-3	NA	TRBJ1-5	NA	CASSQGPSANQPQHF	TGCGCCAGCAGCCAAGGTCCCAGCGCTAATCAGCCCCAGCATTTT
TRBV7-2	NA	TRBJ2-2	NA	CASSLDRNRELFF	TGTGCCAGCAGCTTAGATCGTAACCGGGAGCTGTTTTTT
TRBV19	NA	TRBJ1-4	TRBD1	CASSTARGHEKLFF	TGTGCCAGTAGTACCGCCAGGGGGCATGAAAAACTGTTTTTT
TRBV11-2	NA	TRBJ2-7	NA	CASSQPVNPYEQYF	TGTGCCAGCAGCCAACCCGTAAATCCTTACGAGCAGTACTTC
TRBV9	NA	TRBJ2-2	NA	CASSATFVTGELFF	TGTGCCAGCAGCGCCACGTTCGTAACCGGGGAGCTGTTTTTT
TRBV5-4	NA	TRBJ1-2	NA	CASSFPSGGAHYGYTF	TGTGCCAGCAGCTTCCCCTCCGGGGGGGCCCACTATGGCTACACCTTC
TRBV4-2	NA	TRBJ1-2	NA	CASSQDTRSYGYTF	TGTGCCAGCAGCCAAGATACCAGATCGTATGGCTACACCTTC
TRBV18	NA	TRBJ1-5	TRBD1	CASSAFLGQGGFQPQHF	TGTGCCAGCTCTGCGTTTCTTGGACAGGGAGGGTTTCAGCCCCAGCATTTT